One sample yielded the 28 T cell receptor beta chains listed below, sequenced in a study of CD8 T cells in ankylosing spondylitis. TCRdb re-called the 5' RACE reads with MiXCR, one entry per CDR3 protein. The repertoire holds 200,000 to 250,000 distinct CDR3 sequences, with about 11% as singletons. Sequenced input: blood, either unsorted or a sorted T cell fraction (not recorded which). These receptors were obtained from a male donor with ankylosing spondylitis or in good health (not recorded which).

This clonotype was seen many times. V is TRBV5-1 and J is TRBJ1-4; D is undetermined. CDR1 and CDR2 (germline): SGHRS, YFSETQ. The CDR3 extends over 14 amino acids. The V end lost 4 bases, the J end lost 0 bases, and 7 bases lay between the germline ends. CDR3 DNA: TGCGCCAGCAGCATAGAGACAACTAATGAAAAACTGTTTTTT. It yields the protein CASSIETTNEKLFF. The full variable domain, completed using reference TRBV5-1 and TRBJ1-4, is KAGVTQTPRYLIKTRGQQVTLSCSPISGHRSVSWYQQTPGQGLQFLFEYFSETQRNKGNFPGRFSGRQFSNSRSEMNVSTLELGDSALYLCASSIETTNEKLFFGSGTQLSVL.

This clonotype showed up many times. The J gene is TRBJ2-3, the V gene TRBV4-1; 8 nucleotides align to TRBD2. The V gene end was trimmed by 3 bases and the J gene end by 1 base; junction bases not matched to a gene: 3. Per the germline V gene, CDR1 is MGHRA and CDR2 is YSYEKL. The CDR3 spans 15 residues. The CDR3 DNA follows: TGCGCCAGCAGCCAGATCGGGGGGGGCACAGATACGCAGTATTTT. It encodes CASSQIGGGTDTQYF.

This clonotype was seen repeatedly, ten times or more. The V gene is TRBV7-9, the J gene TRBJ2-5; D unresolved. The CDR3 contains 14 residues. The V end was cut by 4 bases, the J end by 4 bases, with 13 bases between. CDR1 and CDR2 from the germline V gene are SEHNR and FQNEAQ (reference sequence). CDR3 sequence reads: CASSSWNIPETQYF. The DNA for the CDR3 is TGTGCCAGCAGCTCCTGGAATATCCCAGAGACCCAGTACTTC.

This clonotype was detected only a few times. The V and J genes are TRBV7-2 and TRBJ2-7; 7 bases map to TRBD1. With 5 bases clipped from V and 3 bases from J, the junction kept 7 bases outside the gene matches. The CDR3 runs to 14 residues. Germline V gives CDR1 SGHTA, CDR2 FQGNSA. The DNA for the CDR3 is TGTGCCAGCAGCGACCCCGGGACAGACTACGAGCAGTACTTC. Protein product: CASSDPGTDYEQYF.

This clonotype was observed at least ten times. This rearrangement joins TRBV7-6 to TRBJ2-2, with 10 positions matching TRBD1. From germline, CDR1 is SGHVS and CDR2 FNYEAQ. The J segment lost 5 bases and the V segment lost 7 bases, leaving 10 bases of the junction unmatched. The CDR3 has 16 residues. The CDR3 is CASTQAGTGVTGELFF. The CDR3 DNA is TGTGCCAGCACCCAAGCAGGGACAGGGGTTACCGGGGAGCTGTTTTTT.

This clonotype was seen many times. The chain links TRBV7-7 to TRBJ2-7, with a tentative D call TRBD2 (6 bases). The length of the CDR3 is 13 residues. CDR1 and CDR2 (germline): SSHAT, FNYEAQ (reference sequence). With 0 bases removed from V and 6 bases from J, the gap between germline ends came to 9 bases. CDR3 nucleotides: TGTGCCAGCAGCTTAGCGCACGGGAGCGAGCAGTACTTC. It encodes CASSLAHGSEQYF.

This clonotype was observed at least ten times. The CDR3 protein is CASSSGTSGREQYF. CDR3 nucleotides: TGCGCCAGCAGCTCCGGGACTAGCGGGAGGGAGCAGTACTTC. V usage is TRBV5-1 and J usage is TRBJ2-7; 15 bases map to TRBD2. The CDR3 is 14 amino acids. Looked up from germline, CDR1 is SGHRS and CDR2 is YFSETQ. V lost 3 bases and J lost 7; bases outside the gene matches: 2.

This clonotype was seen many times. This sequence joins TRBV5-1 and TRBJ2-7; 8 nucleotides line up with TRBD1. From germline, CDR1 is SGHRS and CDR2 YFSETQ. This CDR3 region has 14 residues. V was pared by 0 bases and J by 2 bases, with 1 base of the junction left unmatched. The CDR3: CASSLGTGTYEQYF. For the CDR3, the DNA is TGCGCCAGCAGCTTGGGGACAGGGACCTACGAGCAGTACTTC.

This chain connects TRBV6-1 to TRBJ2-1; tentatively, D is TRBD1 (5 bases). Looked up from germline, CDR1 is MNHNS and CDR2 is SASEGT. V was pared by 6 bases and J by 5 bases, with 11 bases between. This CDR3 region has 13 residues. The CDR3 sequence: CASRSRGDNEQFF. CDR3 coding DNA: TGTGCCAGCAGATCTAGGGGCGACAATGAGCAGTTCTTC.

Many counts were recorded for this clonotype. The chain links TRBV29-1 to TRBJ2-3; D is uncertain. Germline values: CDR1 SQVTM, CDR2 ANQGSEA. The CDR3 loop spans 10 amino acids. Trimming pared 6 bases from V and 5 bases from J, leaving 6 bases between. The CDR3 protein is CSVLIDTQYF. DNA for the CDR3: TGCAGCGTCTTGATAGATACGCAGTATTTT.

The chain is built from TRBV7-2 and TRBJ2-5; the D gene is possibly TRBD2 (6 bases). The CDR3 totals 15 residues. CDR1 SGHTA and CDR2 FQGNSA come from the germline V gene. V was trimmed by 2 bases and J by 0 bases, leaving 10 bases between them. This chain's CDR3 is CASSLSAGYQETQYF. The CDR3 nucleotides read TGTGCCAGCAGCTTATCGGCGGGGTACCAAGAGACCCAGTACTTC.

This clonotype was counted at least ten times. The chain has TRBV4-1 and TRBJ1-1; D not certain. Germline assignment: CDR1 MGHRA and CDR2 YSYEKL. The CDR3 totals 11 residues. V gave up 3 bases and J gave up 6 bases, with 5 bases separating them. For the CDR3, the DNA is TGCGCCAGCAGCCAGGACTCTGAAGCTTTCTTT. Its translation: CASSQDSEAFF.

This clonotype was seen a few times. The germline gene is not matched at one end of the junction; a read error may be the cause. The J gene is TRBJ2-5, the V gene TRBV3-1; TRBD2 matches 9 bases. CDR3 length: 17 amino acids. Germline V gene lookup returns CDR1 LGHDT and CDR2 YNNKEL (reference sequence). The CDR3 region is CATSQDSQREVGETQYF. The CDR3 DNA sequence: TGTGCCACCAGCCAAGATTCCCAGCGGGAGGTGGGAGAGACCCAGTACTTC.

This clonotype showed up many times. The chain employs TRBV5-6 and TRBJ1-1; no definite D call. Germline V gene sequence: CDR1 SGHDT, CDR2 YYEEEE. The CDR3 sequence is 14 residues long. The ends were cut back, 1 base at V and 7 bases at J, with 14 bases in the middle. The CDR3 DNA follows: TGTGCCAGCAGCTTGAGTGGGCCTTTTAATGAAGCTTTCTTT. It specifies CASSLSGPFNEAFF. Complete variable domain (other parts from reference TRBV5-6 and TRBJ1-1): DAGVTQSPTHLIKTRGQQVTLRCSPKSGHDTVSWYQQALGQGPQFIFQYYEEEERQRGNFPDRFSGHQFPNYSSELNVNALLLGDSALYLCASSLSGPFNEAFFGQGTRLTVV.

This clonotype came up many times. The J gene is TRBJ1-1, the V gene TRBV27, with D hard to call. This CDR3 has 11 residues. V was cut by 7 bases and J by 9 bases, with 12 bases left in between. CDR1 and CDR2 from the germline V gene are MNHEY and SMNVEV (reference sequence). CDR3: CASTSGWKAFF. The CDR3 DNA follows: TGTGCCAGCACCTCGGGGTGGAAAGCTTTCTTT.

Many counts were recorded for this clonotype. V is TRBV5-1 and J is TRBJ2-6, with 7 nucleotides matching TRBD1. The CDR3 covers 14 residues. V lost 5 bases and J lost 2; bases outside the gene matches: 1. CDR1 is SGHRS, CDR2 YFSETQ, per germline. The CDR3 loop reads CASRDRAGANVLTF. The DNA of the CDR3 is TGCGCCAGCAGAGACAGGGCTGGGGCCAACGTCCTGACTTTC.

In this sample, this clonotype turned up many times. CDR3: CASSLLRETQYF. Here the CDR3 DNA reads TGTGCCAGCAGCCTACTGCGAGAGACCCAGTACTTC. The chain couples TRBV3-1 to TRBJ2-5; no definite D call. V dropped 4 bases and J dropped 4 bases, with 7 bases sitting between them. Germline CDR1 LGHDT, CDR2 YNNKEL (reference sequence). This CDR3 has 12 amino acids.

This clonotype was detected ten times or more. The chain employs TRBV10-3 and TRBJ2-3; 8 bases align to TRBD1. With V trimmed by 3 bases and J by 2 bases, 7 bases remained unmatched. This CDR3 spans 16 amino acids. The germline CDR1 and CDR2 sequences are ENHRY and SYGVKD. The DNA of the CDR3 is TGTGCCATCAGTGAACTCTGGACAGGGTACACAGATACGCAGTATTTT. It codes for CAISELWTGYTDTQYF.

This clonotype was counted ten times or more. The chain couples TRBV5-1 to TRBJ2-7; TRBD2 is a possible D gene (6 bases). CDR1 SGHRS and CDR2 YFSETQ come from the germline V gene. The ends were cut back, 0 bases at V and 4 bases at J, with 17 bases in the middle. There are 16 residues in the CDR3. The CDR3 DNA is TGCGCCAGCAGCTTGGGACTGGAGGGATTATCGTACGAGCAGTACTTC. This encodes CASSLGLEGLSYEQYF.

This clonotype was detected ten times or more. The chain combines TRBV6-4 with TRBJ2-3; D remains ambiguous. CDR1 and CDR2 from the germline V gene are MRHNA and SNTAGT. The germline V and J ends were trimmed by 6 bases and 0 bases, with 10 bases remaining between them. The CDR3 is made up of 14 amino acids. CDR3 DNA: TGTGCCAGCAGCACACTGGCAAGCACAGATACGCAGTATTTT. Its translation: CASSTLASTDTQYF.

The gene calls are TRBV6-5 and TRBJ2-3; D tentatively fits TRBD1 or TRBD2 (5 bases each). Germline V lookup: CDR1 MNHEY, CDR2 SVGAGI. Trimming cost V 2 bases and J 7 bases, with 13 bases left between them. The CDR3 length is 14 residues. The CDR3 DNA sequence: TGTGCCAGCAGTTACGGGACCCTAACCCATACGCAGTATTTT. This sequence encodes CASSYGTLTHTQYF.

This clonotype was seen ten or more times. The chain couples TRBV10-3 to TRBJ2-5, with 10 bases that match TRBD2. This CDR3 is built from 15 residues. Germline trimming cut 4 bases from V and 10 bases from J; bases unmatched to any gene: 12. Germline-derived CDR1 and CDR2 are ENHRY and SYGVKD. CDR3 sequence: CAISGSATSGVGQYF. The CDR3 DNA is TGTGCCATCAGTGGCTCAGCTACTAGCGGGGTTGGCCAGTACTTC.

The chain employs TRBV6-1 and TRBJ2-7; D unclear. Germline V gene lookup returns CDR1 MNHNS and CDR2 SASEGT. The CDR3 is 10 residues long. Between the trimmed V and J ends, which lost 6 bases and 3 bases, there was a span of 3 bases. Here the CDR3 reads CASRSYEQYF. CDR3 coding DNA: TGTGCCAGCAGGAGCTACGAGCAGTACTTC.

This clonotype came up many times. The chain recombines TRBV25-1 with TRBJ2-7; D may be TRBD1 or TRBD2 (6 bases each). The CDR3 totals 15 residues. Germline V gene lookup returns CDR1 MGHDK and CDR2 SYGVNS. V was trimmed by 6 bases and J by 0 bases, leaving 15 bases between them. CDR3 nucleotides: TGTGCCAGCAGCCGCGGGACATTTAGCTCCTACGAGCAGTACTTC. This codes for CASSRGTFSSYEQYF.

This clonotype appeared many times. The chain is built from TRBV5-1 and TRBJ2-1; TRBD2 agrees at 12 bases. From germline, CDR1 is SGHRS and CDR2 YFSETQ. The ends lost 3 bases at V and 4 bases at J; junction bases unmatched: 2. The length of the CDR3 is 15 residues. CDR3 nucleotides: TGCGCCAGCAGCTCGACTAGCGGGGGTTACAATGAGCAGTTCTTC. It yields the protein CASSSTSGGYNEQFF.

This clonotype was seen a few times. The rearrangement links TRBV5-1 to TRBJ2-3; 8 bases are shared with TRBD2. This CDR3 has 16 residues. Germline-derived CDR1 and CDR2 are SGHRS and YFSETQ. Germline trimming cut 0 bases from V and 0 bases from J; bases unmatched to any gene: 3. The CDR3 DNA follows: TGCGCCAGCAGCTTGGGCTCTAGCGGGAGCACAGATACGCAGTATTTT. This gives the protein CASSLGSSGSTDTQYF.

The chain combines TRBV9 with TRBJ1-3; 8 bases match TRBD1. The CDR3 totals 14 residues. Germline loops: CDR1 SGDLS, CDR2 YYNGEE. After removal of 5 bases from V and 4 bases from J, the junction contained 5 bases not matched to a gene. CDR3 bases: TGTGCCAGCAGAACCGGGACAGGAGGAAACACCATATATTTT. It translates to CASRTGTGGNTIYF.

The chain links TRBV28 to TRBJ1-2, with D perhaps TRBD1 (5 bases). V was shortened by 6 bases and J by 3 bases, with 17 bases between the two germline ends. Germline V CDR1 and CDR2: MDHEN, SYDVKM. The CDR3 length is 15 residues. Here the CDR3 DNA reads TGTGCCAGCAGAAAGGGGAGGGCCCTGTACTATGGCTACACCTTC. It is translated as CASRKGRALYYGYTF.